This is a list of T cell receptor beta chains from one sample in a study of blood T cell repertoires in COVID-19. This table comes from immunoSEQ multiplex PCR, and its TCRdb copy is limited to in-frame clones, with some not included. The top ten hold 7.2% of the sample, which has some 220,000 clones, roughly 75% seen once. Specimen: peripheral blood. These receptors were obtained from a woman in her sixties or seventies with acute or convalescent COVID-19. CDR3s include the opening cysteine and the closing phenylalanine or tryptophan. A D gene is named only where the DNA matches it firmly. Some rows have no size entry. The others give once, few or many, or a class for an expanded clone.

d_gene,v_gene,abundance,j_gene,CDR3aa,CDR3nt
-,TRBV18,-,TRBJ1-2,CASSPREMTGGYTF,TGTGCCAGCTCACCACGCGAGATGACGGGAGGCTACACCTTC
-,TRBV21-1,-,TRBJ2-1,CASRQRAAPYNEQFF,TGTGCCAGCAGACAGCGGGCGGCACCCTACAATGAGCAGTTCTTC
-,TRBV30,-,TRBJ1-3,CAWSLGAGNTIYF,TGTGCCTGGAGTCTGGGAGCTGGAAACACCATATATTTT
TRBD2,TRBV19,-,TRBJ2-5,CASKLAGVETQYF,TGTGCCAGTAAACTAGCGGGGGTTGAGACCCAGTACTTC
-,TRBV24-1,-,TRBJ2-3,CATSDLSRDLTDTQYF,TGTGCCACCAGTGATTTATCCAGGGATTTGACAGATACGCAGTATTTT
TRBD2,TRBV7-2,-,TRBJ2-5,CASSSPGLAGEATQYF,TGTGCCAGCAGCTCACCGGGACTAGCGGGAGAGGCGACCCAGTACTTC
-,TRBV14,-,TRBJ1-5,CASSQVEGPQHF,TGTGCCAGCAGCCAAGTCGAGGGGCCCCAGCATTTT
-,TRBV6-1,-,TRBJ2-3,CASSEGMGLHTDTQYF,TGTGCCAGCAGTGAAGGGATGGGACTGCACACAGATACGCAGTATTTT
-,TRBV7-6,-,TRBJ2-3,CASSLVGRVGDTQYF,TGTGCCAGCAGCTTAGTAGGCAGGGTGGGAGATACGCAGTATTTT
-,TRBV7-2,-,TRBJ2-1,CASSLVGGGTSYNEQFF,TGTGCCAGCAGCTTAGTCGGTGGCGGGACTTCCTACAATGAGCAGTTCTTC
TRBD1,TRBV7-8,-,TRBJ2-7,CASSREGQVNYEQYF,TGTGCCAGCAGCCGAGAGGGACAGGTTAACTACGAGCAGTACTTC
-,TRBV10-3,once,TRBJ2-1,CAITDSYNEQFF,TGTGCCATCACCGACAGTTACAATGAGCAGTTCTTC
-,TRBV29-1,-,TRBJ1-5,CSVVRANQPQHF,TGCAGCGTTGTAAGAGCAAATCAGCCCCAGCATTTT
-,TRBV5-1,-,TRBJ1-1,CASRSSTEELGTEAFF,TGCGCCAGCAGGAGTTCGACAGAAGAGCTGGGAACTGAAGCTTTCTTT
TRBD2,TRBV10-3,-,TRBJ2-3,CAISVGLAGDTPQYF,TGTGCCATCAGTGTTGGACTAGCGGGGGACACACCTCAATATTTT
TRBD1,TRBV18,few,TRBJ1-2,CASSPGTGSNYGYTF,TGTGCCAGCTCACCCGGGACAGGTTCTAACTATGGCTACACCTTC
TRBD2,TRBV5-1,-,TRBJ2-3,CASSATSGGSDTQYF,TGCGCCAGCAGCGCGACTAGCGGGGGGTCAGATACGCAGTATTTT
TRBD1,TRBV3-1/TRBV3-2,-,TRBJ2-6,CASSQAGAGGFSGANVLTF,TGTGCCAGCAGCCAAGCTGGGGCAGGGGGTTTCTCTGGGGCCAACGTCCTGACTTTC
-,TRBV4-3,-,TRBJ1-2,CASSQDSGAENYGYTF,TGCGCCAGCAGCCAAGATAGCGGGGCCGAGAACTATGGCTACACCTTC
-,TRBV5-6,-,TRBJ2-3,CASSPWTNRRDTQYF,TGTGCCAGCAGCCCCTGGACAAATAGACGAGATACGCAGTATTTT